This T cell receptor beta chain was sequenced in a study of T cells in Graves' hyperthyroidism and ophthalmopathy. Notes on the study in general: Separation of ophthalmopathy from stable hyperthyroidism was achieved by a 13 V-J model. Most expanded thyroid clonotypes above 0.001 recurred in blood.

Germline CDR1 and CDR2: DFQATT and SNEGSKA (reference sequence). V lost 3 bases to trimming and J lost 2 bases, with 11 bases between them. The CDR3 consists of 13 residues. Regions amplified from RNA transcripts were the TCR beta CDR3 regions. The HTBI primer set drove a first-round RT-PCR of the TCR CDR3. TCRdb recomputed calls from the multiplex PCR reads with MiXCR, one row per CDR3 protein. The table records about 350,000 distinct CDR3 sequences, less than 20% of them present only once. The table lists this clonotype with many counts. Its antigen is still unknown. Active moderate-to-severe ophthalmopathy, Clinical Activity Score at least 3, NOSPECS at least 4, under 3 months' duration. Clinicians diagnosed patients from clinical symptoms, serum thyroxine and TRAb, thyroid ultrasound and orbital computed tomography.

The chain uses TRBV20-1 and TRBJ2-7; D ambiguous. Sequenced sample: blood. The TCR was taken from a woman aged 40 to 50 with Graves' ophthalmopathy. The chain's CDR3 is CSARRAPTYEQYF. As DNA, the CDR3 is TGCAGTGCTAGGCGCGCACCGACCTACGAGCAGTACTTC.